This T cell receptor beta chain was captured by sequencing in a study of PD-1 blockade in classical Hodgkin lymphoma. TCRdb keeps only in-frame clones here, not all; method: immunoSEQ multiplex PCR. The table lists some 30,000 clones, 90% to 95% of them singletons. On this clone: Its antigen is not known.

Germline-derived CDR1 and CDR2 are SGHDT and YYEEEE. The CDR3 length is 11 residues. Trimming stripped 0 bases from V and 5 bases from J, with 3 bases between. Study observations and caveats: Lower baseline TCR diversity was reported for newly diagnosed patients than for healthy donors. CD8+ TCR diversity did not rise significantly by C4D1, unlike CD4+. The drivers behind the repertoire differences, possibly disease activity or prior therapy, remain undefined. Patients who responded completely had about the same baseline diversity as newly diagnosed patients.

Time point indicated: cycle 4 day 1 (C4D1), after less than 7 weeks of nivolumab. Every patient was affected by relapse after autologous stem cell transplantation, while exposure to brentuximab vedotin was not uniform. Out of thawed PBMCs, magnetic negative selection purified CD4+ T cells. The V and J genes are TRBV5-6 and TRBJ2-7; D ambiguous. This sequence originates from a human donor with classical Hodgkin lymphoma. Material: CD4+ T cells from blood, obtained before the fourth cycle of nivolumab. As DNA, the CDR3 is TGTGCCAGCAGCTTGGGCCACGAGCAGTACTTC. Its protein is CASSLGHEQYF.